These 20 T cell receptor beta chains originate from one sample sequenced in a study of cytomegalovirus exposure and HLA in healthy donors. The PCR used 60 Vbeta and 13 Jbeta primers. Sequencing used immunoSEQ multiplex PCR; TCRdb keeps in-frame clones, though not all of them. The table has 150,000 to 200,000 clones, 70% to 80% seen once. Source material: PBMCs. The receptors were gathered from a woman in her thirties or forties in good health and CMV-seronegative.

This clone was seen more than once but under ten times. The gene calls are TRBV7-3 and TRBJ2-3, with 9 bases matching TRBD2. CDR1 SGHTA and CDR2 FQGTGA come from the germline V gene. V gave up 2 bases and J gave up 6 bases; unmatched junction bases: 3. The CDR3 consists of 14 residues. The CDR3 protein is CASSLGGRADTQYF. The DNA of the CDR3 is TGTGCCAGCAGCTTAGGCGGGAGGGCCGATACGCAGTATTTT.

This sequence joins TRBV7-9 and TRBJ1-4; no clear D. The CDR3 spans 15 residues. V lost 5 bases, J lost 5 bases, and 15 bases lay in between. The germline V gene has CDR1 SEHNR and CDR2 FQNEAQ (reference sequence). The CDR3 DNA reads as TGTGCCAGCAGCCGCTTCGCGGGGAAAAATGAAAAACTGTTTTTT. Translating it yields CASSRFAGKNEKLFF.

The chain combines TRBV6-1 with TRBJ1-5, with 7 nucleotides matching TRBD1. Germline CDR1 reads MNHNS; CDR2 reads SASEGT. The CDR3 contains 15 residues. Unmatched junction bases numbered 9, after V lost 6 bases and J lost 4 bases. The CDR3 nucleotides read TGTGCCAGCAGCCCCTGGACAGGAACAAATCAGCCCCAGCATTTT. As protein: CASSPWTGTNQPQHF.

This chain joins TRBV11-3 and TRBJ1-2, with TRBD1 matching 9 bases. The CDR3 has 16 amino acids. Per germline, CDR1 SGHNT and CDR2 YENEEA. J gave up 10 bases and V 4 bases, and 16 bases lay outside the gene matches. The CDR3 sequence is CASSSRGPNRDRDYTF. Here the CDR3 DNA reads TGTGCCAGCAGCTCTCGGGGCCCGAACCGGGACAGGGACTACACCTTC.

The rearrangement links TRBV10-3 to TRBJ1-1; D not resolved. Deletions cut 11 bases from V and 1 base from J, with 14 bases between. This CDR3 spans 13 amino acids. Germline V gene data show CDR1 as ENHRY and CDR2 as SYGVKD. The CDR3 coding sequence is TGTGCCTCCCAGGAGAGGGCGAACACTGAAGCTTTCTTT. It translates to CASQERANTEAFF.

This chain uses TRBV15 with TRBJ2-2; tentative D call: TRBD2 (5 bases). Trimming pared 4 bases from V and 3 bases from J, leaving 15 bases between. The CDR3 covers 16 residues. Germline V gene data show CDR1 as LNHNV and CDR2 as YYDKDF (reference sequence). The CDR3, as DNA: TGTGCCACCAGCACCCCCGGGGAATTGGACACCGGGGAGCTGTTTTTT. It translates to CATSTPGELDTGELFF.

V gene TRBV7-3 combines with J gene TRBJ2-7; TRBD1 matches at 9 bases. The CDR3 contains 15 residues. With 5 bases clipped from V and 4 bases from J, the junction kept 9 bases outside the gene matches. Germline CDR1 is SGHTA and CDR2 is FQGTGA. CDR3 in DNA: TGTGCCAGCAGCACTCAACAGGGGGCCCCTTACGAGCAGTACTTC. Translated, it gives CASSTQQGAPYEQYF.

This clone was counted once. The junction does not match germline at one end; this may be a read error. The chain couples TRBV7-7 to TRBJ2-3; 10 nucleotides align to TRBD1. The CDR3 contains 14 residues. Germline-derived CDR1 and CDR2 are SSHAT and FNYEAQ (reference sequence). CDR3 in amino acids: CASSADRGADTQYF. In DNA, the CDR3 is TGTGCTAGCAGCGCGGACAGGGGGGCAGATACGCAGTATTTT.

V is TRBV19 and J is TRBJ2-3; D is perhaps TRBD2 (6 bases). This CDR3 region has 12 residues. V dropped 5 bases and J dropped 11 bases, with 14 bases sitting between them. Germline CDR1 reads LNHDA; CDR2 reads SQIVND (reference sequence). The CDR3 loop is CASSWDSGRQYF. CDR3 DNA: TGTGCCAGTAGTTGGGACTCTGGGAGGCAGTATTTT.

The rearrangement uses TRBV28 and TRBJ2-5; TRBD1 matches 10 bases. V dropped 3 bases and J dropped 7; count of bases not matched to a gene: 17. The germline CDR1 and CDR2 sequences are MDHEN and SYDVKM. The CDR3 spans 18 residues. The CDR3 spells CASSLSQGPGTGVATQYF. The CDR3 coding sequence is TGTGCCAGCAGTTTGTCCCAAGGGCCCGGGACAGGGGTAGCGACCCAGTACTTC.

This clone was recorded only once. V usage is TRBV7-2 and J usage is TRBJ1-2; 8 bases are a match to TRBD1. CDR3 length equals 15 residues. CDR1 SGHTA and CDR2 FQGNSA come from the germline V gene. The V and J ends lost 2 bases and 4 bases, in that order; junction bases with no gene match: 6. The CDR3 coding sequence is TGTGCCAGCAGCTTACAACAGGGGGTCGGCTATGGCTACACCTTC. Its translation: CASSLQQGVGYGYTF.

The chain recombines TRBV4-2 with TRBJ2-5; 14 bases are a match to TRBD2. V was pared by 0 bases and J by 5 bases, with 5 bases of the junction left unmatched. The CDR3 is 17 residues long. Germline assignment: CDR1 LGHNA and CDR2 YNFKEQ. Here the CDR3 reads CASSQEGGTSGSETQYF. DNA of the CDR3: TGTGCCAGCAGCCAAGAGGGGGGGACTAGCGGGAGTGAGACCCAGTACTTC.

For this clone: The CDR3 does not end in the conserved phenylalanine or tryptophan, so this is likely a read error. No DNA is shown, since the ends of the CDR3 on it are uncertain; the CDR3 is the one TCRdb lists. The rearrangement uses TRBV28 and TRBJ2-3; the table's D call, TRBD2, has no DNA check behind it. Germline loops: CDR1 MDHEN, CDR2 SYDVKM. A total of 12 residues make up the CDR3, ends included. CDR3 amino acids: CASSSLTSGGAL.

The V call is TRBV5-4, the J call TRBJ1-3; maybe TRBD1 (5 bases). V gave up 4 bases and J gave up 4 bases, with 15 bases separating them. The CDR3 spans 15 residues. Germline V lookup: CDR1 SGHNT, CDR2 YYREEE (reference sequence). The CDR3 region is CASSLVGGKGNTIYF. In nucleotides, the CDR3 is TGTGCCAGCAGCCTTGTTGGGGGGAAAGGAAACACCATATATTTT.

The chain is built from TRBV10-3 and TRBJ2-5, with TRBD2 matching 13 bases. Germline CDR1 reads ENHRY; CDR2 reads SYGVKD. The CDR3 runs 18 residues. Trimming removed 4 bases from V and 1 base from J; junction bases left unmatched: 9. The CDR3 DNA is TGTGCCATCAGTGGAACTAGCGGGGGGGCCATCTCCCAAGAGACCCAGTACTTC. As protein: CAISGTSGGAISQETQYF.

The rearrangement joins TRBV6-1 to TRBJ1-1, with 9 nucleotides matching TRBD1. The CDR3 loop spans 15 amino acids. Per germline, CDR1 MNHNS and CDR2 SASEGT. With V trimmed by 5 bases and J by 1 base, 5 bases remained unmatched. The CDR3 coding sequence is TGTGCCAGCAGTTTCCGACAGGGGGGGAACACTGAAGCTTTCTTT. Its translation: CASSFRQGGNTEAFF.

The chain recombines TRBV7-3 with TRBJ2-5, with 12 nucleotides matching TRBD2. The CDR3 spans 16 residues. Germline CDR1 reads SGHTA; CDR2 reads FQGTGA. V shed 3 bases and J 2 bases; nucleotides not matched to a gene: 4. The CDR3, as DNA: TGTGCCAGCAGCTTCCTAGCGGGAGGGCTTCAAGAGACCCAGTACTTC. This sequence encodes CASSFLAGGLQETQYF.

This clone was picked up one time. The chain uses TRBV10-3 and TRBJ1-6, with 9 bases matching TRBD1. There are 14 residues in the CDR3. The V segment lost 7 bases and the J segment 8 bases; nucleotides outside the gene matches: 6. Germline V CDR1 and CDR2: ENHRY, SYGVKD. This chain's CDR3 is CAINSDRGDSPLHF. The CDR3 coding sequence is TGTGCCATCAATTCGGACAGGGGCGATTCACCCCTCCACTTT.

The gene calls are TRBV5-4 and TRBJ2-7, with TRBD2 as a possible D gene (6 bases). V was trimmed by 0 bases and J by 5 bases, leaving 12 bases between them. CDR3 length equals 14 residues. Germline V gene lookup returns CDR1 SGHNT and CDR2 YYREEE (reference sequence). CDR3 sequence: CASSLGGRIDEQYF. CDR3 coding DNA: TGTGCCAGCAGCTTGGGAGGGAGGATCGACGAGCAGTACTTC.

This chain uses TRBV21-1 with TRBJ1-5. TRBV21-1 is flagged as a pseudogene. The CDR3 has 15 amino acids. Here the CDR3 reads CASSKAIMSNQPQHF. CDR3 coding DNA: TGTGCCAGCAGCAAAGCAATAATGAGCAATCAGCCCCAGCATTTT.